These 16 T cell receptor beta chains originate from one sample sequenced in a study of cytomegalovirus exposure and HLA in healthy donors. PCR used 60 Vbeta primers and 13 Jbeta primers. Some clones are missing from TCRdb's copy, which holds only in-frame ones; the method was immunoSEQ multiplex PCR. The repertoire consists of about 130,000 clones, with around 77% occurring once and the leading ten covering roughly 13%. The sequencing sample was made of PBMCs. The receptors originated from a woman aged 40 to 55 in good health and CMV-seropositive.

The chain uses TRBV5-1 and TRBJ2-1; 11 bases map to TRBD2. The CDR3 covers 16 residues. In germline, CDR1 is SGHRS, CDR2 YFSETQ. Unmatched junction bases numbered 11, after V lost 4 bases and J lost 8 bases. This CDR3 is CASSVGLAGGYDEQFF. The CDR3 DNA reads TGCGCCAGCAGCGTTGGCCTAGCGGGAGGATACGATGAGCAGTTCTTC.

This chain links TRBV30 with TRBJ2-7; 10 nucleotides agree with TRBD2. In germline, CDR1 is GTSNPN, CDR2 SVGIG (reference sequence). Trimming at V came to 1 base and at J to 0 bases, leaving 3 bases not matched to a gene. This CDR3 comprises 15 residues. The CDR3 nucleotides read TGTGCCTGGAGTGCCGGGACTAGCGCCTCCTACGAGCAGTACTTC. Its translation: CAWSAGTSASYEQYF. The full variable domain, rest sourced from reference TRBV30 and TRBJ2-7, is SQTIHQWPATLVQPVGSPLSLECTVEGTSNPNLYWYRQAAGRGLQLLFYSVGIGQISSEVPQNLSASRPQDRQFILSSKKLLLSDSGFYLCAWSAGTSASYEQYFGPGTRLTVT.

The CDR3 DNA follows: TGTGCCAGCAGCCAAGATTCGGGAGGGGACTATGGCTACACCTTC. It is translated as CASSQDSGGDYGYTF. The J gene is TRBJ1-2, the V gene TRBV4-2, with D possibly being TRBD1 (5 bases). V dropped 0 bases and J dropped 3 bases, with 11 bases sitting between them. This CDR3 has 15 amino acids. In germline, CDR1 is LGHNA, CDR2 YNFKEQ.

This clone appeared a single time. The chain joins TRBV11-2 to TRBJ2-7, with a tentative D call TRBD1 (5 bases). Germline CDR1 reads SGHAT; CDR2 reads FQNNGV. The germline V and J ends were trimmed by 1 base and 5 bases, with 6 bases remaining between them. The CDR3 is 12 residues long. CDR3 region: CASSLGGNEQYF. The CDR3 bases are TGTGCCAGCAGCTTAGGGGGCAACGAGCAGTACTTC.

This rearrangement joins TRBV5-1 to TRBJ2-5; 11 bases agree with TRBD2. This CDR3 has 16 residues. Trimming at V came to 3 bases and at J to 4 bases, leaving 8 bases not matched to a gene. In germline, CDR1 is SGHRS, CDR2 YFSETQ. CDR3 amino acids: CASSSQTSGVGETQYF. The CDR3 bases are TGCGCCAGCAGCTCTCAGACTAGCGGGGTAGGAGAGACCCAGTACTTC. Based on the CDR3 plus reference TRBV5-1 and TRBJ2-5, the full variable domain is KAGVTQTPRYLIKTRGQQVTLSCSPISGHRSVSWYQQTPGQGLQFLFEYFSETQRNKGNFPGRFSGRQFSNSRSEMNVSTLELGDSALYLCASSSQTSGVGETQYFGPGTRLLVL.

The rearrangement links TRBV5-1 to TRBJ1-1; maybe TRBD1 (6 bases). The CDR3 length is 16 residues. Trimming took off 5 bases at V and 3 bases at J, with 20 bases between the two ends. CDR1 and CDR2 (germline): SGHRS, YFSETQ. The CDR3 spells CASSHADSGGHTEAFF. The CDR3 DNA sequence: TGCGCCAGCAGTCATGCCGACAGCGGGGGGCACACTGAAGCTTTCTTT.

This clone was counted between two and nine times. The gene calls are TRBV5-4 and TRBJ1-5, with D maybe TRBD1 (5 bases). V lost 4 bases and J lost 3, with 11 bases in between. Per the germline V gene, CDR1 is SGHNT and CDR2 is YYREEE (reference sequence). The CDR3 runs 14 residues. The CDR3 is CASSQEGDNQPQHF. DNA for the CDR3: TGTGCCAGCAGCCAAGAAGGGGACAATCAGCCCCAGCATTTT.

This clone appeared a single time. This chain links TRBV9 with TRBJ2-1, with 14 bases fitting TRBD2. Per the germline V gene, CDR1 is SGDLS and CDR2 is YYNGEE. V trimming: 4 bases; J trimming: 6 bases; junction bases outside the gene matches: 15. The CDR3 is 19 residues long. CDR3 loop: CASSPHPGGLAGVGNEQFF. In DNA form, the CDR3 reads TGTGCCAGCAGCCCTCACCCTGGGGGACTAGCGGGAGTCGGCAATGAGCAGTTCTTC.

J is TRBJ2-1 and V is TRBV4-3; D is possibly TRBD2 (5 bases). Trimming cost V 4 bases and J 5 bases, with 9 bases left between them. This CDR3 has 13 residues. The germline V gene has CDR1 LGHNA and CDR2 YSLEER. The CDR3, as DNA: TGCGCCAGCAGCCGGGAGAGGAACAATGAGCAGTTCTTC. Amino acid sequence: CASSRERNNEQFF.

The V and J genes are TRBV5-1 and TRBJ1-1; D is perhaps TRBD1 (6 bases). Trimming took 1 base from V and 5 from J, leaving 15 bases between them. Looked up from germline, CDR1 is SGHRS and CDR2 is YFSETQ. The CDR3 sequence is 15 residues long. CDR3 coding DNA: TGCGCCAGCAGCTTGCTGGGGGCGCGAGAGACTGAAGCTTTCTTT. Translated, it gives CASSLLGARETEAFF.

The chain links TRBV6-1 to TRBJ2-7; 11 nucleotides match TRBD2. Germline V CDR1 and CDR2: MNHNS, SASEGT. This CDR3 has 14 residues. J was trimmed by 5 bases and V by 5 bases; bases with no gene match: 5. This CDR3 reads CASSNSGGGDEQYF. The DNA for the CDR3 is TGTGCCAGCAGTAATAGCGGGGGGGGAGACGAGCAGTACTTC.

The gene calls are TRBV2 and TRBJ2-2, with D unresolved. The germline V gene encodes CDR1 SNHLY and CDR2 FYNNEI. The CDR3 loop spans 12 amino acids. V dropped 8 bases and J dropped 7 bases, with 11 bases sitting between them. Written as DNA, the CDR3 is TGTGCCAGCGGAAAAGCGCTCGGGGAGCTGTTTTTT. This translates into CASGKALGELFF.

The rearrangement joins TRBV4-1 to TRBJ2-2; 7 bases match TRBD2. Germline V gene sequence: CDR1 MGHRA, CDR2 YSYEKL. The CDR3 sequence is 15 residues long. V lost 4 bases, J lost 0 bases, and 2 bases stayed unmatched. The CDR3 protein is CASSRGTTNTGELFF. DNA of the CDR3: TGCGCCAGCAGCCGCGGGACTACGAACACCGGGGAGCTGTTTTTT.

The DNA of the CDR3 is TGTGCCAGCAGCTTAGGGGTTAGCGGCTACGAGCAGTACTTC. Its translation is CASSLGVSGYEQYF. This chain uses TRBV7-2 with TRBJ2-7; D perhaps matches TRBD2 (6 bases). The CDR3 extends over 14 amino acids. From germline, CDR1 is SGHTA and CDR2 FQGNSA. The V and J ends lost 1 base and 3 bases respectively, with 10 bases between them.

V gene TRBV9 combines with J gene TRBJ2-3; D is perhaps TRBD1 (6 bases). Germline lookup yields CDR1 SGDLS and CDR2 YYNGEE. CDR3 length: 15 amino acids. Trimming left V 4 bases short and J 0 bases short, with 12 bases between. CDR3 residues: CASSPRGTSTDTQYF. The CDR3 DNA reads TGTGCCAGCAGCCCCAGGGGCACTAGCACAGATACGCAGTATTTT.

The chain has TRBV18 and TRBJ2-7; 14 bases match TRBD2. The CDR3 contains 16 residues. Germline CDR1 is KGHSH and CDR2 is LQKENI. J gave up 6 bases and V 4 bases, and 8 bases lay outside the gene matches. CDR3 nucleotide sequence: TGTGCCAGCTCACATCCGGGACTAGCGGGAGAGGGCGAGCAGTACTTC. Protein sequence: CASSHPGLAGEGEQYF.